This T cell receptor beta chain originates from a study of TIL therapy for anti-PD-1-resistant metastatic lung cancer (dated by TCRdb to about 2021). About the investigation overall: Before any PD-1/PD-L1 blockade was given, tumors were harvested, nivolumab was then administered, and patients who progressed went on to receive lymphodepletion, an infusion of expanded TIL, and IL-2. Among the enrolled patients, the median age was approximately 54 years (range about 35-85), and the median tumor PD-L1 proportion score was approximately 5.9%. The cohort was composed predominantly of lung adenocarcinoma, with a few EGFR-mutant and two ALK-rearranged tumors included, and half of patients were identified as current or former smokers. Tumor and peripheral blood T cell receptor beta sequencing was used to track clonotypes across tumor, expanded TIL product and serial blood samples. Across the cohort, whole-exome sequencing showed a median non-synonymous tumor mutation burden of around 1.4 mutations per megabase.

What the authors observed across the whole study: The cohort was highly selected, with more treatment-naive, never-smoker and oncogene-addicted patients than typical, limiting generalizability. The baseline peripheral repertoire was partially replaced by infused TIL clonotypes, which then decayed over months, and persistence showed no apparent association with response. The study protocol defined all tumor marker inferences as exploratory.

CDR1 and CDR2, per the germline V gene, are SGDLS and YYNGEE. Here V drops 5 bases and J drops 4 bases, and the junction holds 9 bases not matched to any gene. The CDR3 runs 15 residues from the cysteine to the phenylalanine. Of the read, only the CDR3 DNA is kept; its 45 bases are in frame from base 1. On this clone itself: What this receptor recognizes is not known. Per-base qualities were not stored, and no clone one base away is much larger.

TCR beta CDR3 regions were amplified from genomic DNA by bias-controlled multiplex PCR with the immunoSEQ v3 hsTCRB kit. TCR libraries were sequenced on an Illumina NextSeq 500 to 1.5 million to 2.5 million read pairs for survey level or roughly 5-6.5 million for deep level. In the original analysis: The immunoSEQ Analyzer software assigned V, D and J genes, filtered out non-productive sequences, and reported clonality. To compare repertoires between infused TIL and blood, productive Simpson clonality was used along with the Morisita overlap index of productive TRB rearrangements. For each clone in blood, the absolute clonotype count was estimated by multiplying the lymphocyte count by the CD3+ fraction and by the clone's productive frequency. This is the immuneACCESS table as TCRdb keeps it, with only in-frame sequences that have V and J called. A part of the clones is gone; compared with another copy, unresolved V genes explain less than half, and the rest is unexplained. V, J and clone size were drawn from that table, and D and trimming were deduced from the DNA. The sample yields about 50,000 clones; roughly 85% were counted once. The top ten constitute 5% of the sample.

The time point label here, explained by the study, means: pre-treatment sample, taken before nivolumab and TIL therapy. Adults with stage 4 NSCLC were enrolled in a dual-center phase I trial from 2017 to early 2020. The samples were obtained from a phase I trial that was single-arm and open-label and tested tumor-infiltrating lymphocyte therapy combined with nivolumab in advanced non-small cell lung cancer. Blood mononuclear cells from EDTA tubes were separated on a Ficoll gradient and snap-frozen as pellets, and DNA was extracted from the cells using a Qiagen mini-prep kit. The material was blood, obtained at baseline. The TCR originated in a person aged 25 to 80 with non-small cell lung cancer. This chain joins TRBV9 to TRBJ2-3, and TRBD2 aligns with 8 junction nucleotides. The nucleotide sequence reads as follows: TGTGCCAGCAGTCCGACGGGGGGGACGGCAGATACGCAGTATTTT. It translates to CASSPTGGTADTQYF.